Following are 23 T cell receptor beta chains from one sample sequenced in a study of blood T cells in healthy people across ages. A sample-barcoded 5' primer and a J-beta primer mix were used in a second PCR of roughly 7 to 11 cycles. TCRdb used MiXCR to reprocess the 5' RACE reads, holding one entry per CDR3 protein. This sample yields about a million distinct CDR3 sequences, of which roughly 52% are seen a single time; under 15% belongs to the top ten. The sample consisted of blood. Receptor source: a man under 40 in good health.

V usage is TRBV7-2 and J usage is TRBJ2-7; possibly TRBD1 or TRBD2 for D (5 bases each). Germline V gives CDR1 SGHTA, CDR2 FQGNSA. The CDR3 runs to 15 residues. V was trimmed by 2 bases and J by 3 bases, leaving 14 bases between them. The CDR3 coding sequence is TGTGCCAGCAGCTTACAGAGGGACGAGGGCTACGAGCAGTACTTC. Translating gives CASSLQRDEGYEQYF. The full variable domain, with the rest looked up from reference TRBV7-2 and TRBJ2-7, is GAGVSQSPSNKVTEKGKDVELRCDPISGHTALYWYRQSLGQGLEFLIYFQGNSAPDKSGLPSDRFSAERTGGSVSTLTIQRTQQEDSAVYLCASSLQRDEGYEQYFGPGTRLTVT.

The CDR3 DNA reads TGTGCCAGCAGAAAGGCCAGCACAGATACGCAGTATTTT. This encodes CASRKASTDTQYF. This chain connects TRBV7-2 to TRBJ2-3; D is ambiguous. V lost 6 bases, J lost 0 bases, and 7 bases lay in between. Per the germline V gene, CDR1 is SGHTA and CDR2 is FQGNSA. The CDR3 has 13 residues.

The chain couples TRBV2 to TRBJ2-3, with TRBD2 as a possible D gene (5 bases). The CDR3 totals 12 residues. The V gene's germline CDR1 is SNHLY and CDR2 FYNNEI. Deletions cut 3 bases from V and 6 bases from J, with 7 bases between. The CDR3 region is CASSDPGDTQYF. The CDR3 DNA sequence: TGTGCCAGCAGTGATCCGGGGGATACGCAGTATTTT.

This clonotype was detected once. This chain links TRBV7-2 with TRBJ2-1; either TRBD1 or TRBD2 may supply D (7 bases each). V gave up 3 bases and J gave up 4 bases, with 13 bases separating them. This CDR3 is 15 amino acids long. Germline assignment: CDR1 SGHTA and CDR2 FQGNSA. DNA for the CDR3: TGTGCCAGCAGCTTTGGGGAGGGGGCGTACAATGAGCAGTTCTTC. Encoded protein: CASSFGEGAYNEQFF.

This clonotype was found many times. This sequence joins TRBV6-5 and TRBJ2-7, with D possibly being TRBD2 (5 bases). The germline CDR1 and CDR2 sequences are MNHEY and SVGAGI. Deletions cut 2 bases from V and 1 base from J, with 6 bases between. The CDR3 contains 13 residues. The CDR3 loop reads CASSYRESYEQYF. CDR3 in DNA: TGTGCCAGCAGTTACAGGGAGTCCTACGAGCAGTACTTC.

The chain has TRBV7-3 and TRBJ2-3; 8 bases are a match to TRBD1. This CDR3 has 15 residues. CDR1 and CDR2 from the germline V gene are SGHTA and FQGTGA. Trimming removed 3 bases from V and 5 bases from J; junction bases left unmatched: 7. The CDR3 DNA reads as TGTGCCAGCAGCTTGTCGCAGGGGGCCGGAGATACGCAGTATTTT. This translates into CASSLSQGAGDTQYF.

This clonotype was seen more than once but under ten times. The gene calls are TRBV3-1 and TRBJ2-3; no clear D gene. Trimming removed 1 base at V and 3 bases at J, with 11 bases between. The CDR3 covers 15 residues. Per germline, CDR1 LGHDT and CDR2 YNNKEL (reference sequence). This chain's CDR3 is CASSQVIAVTDTQYF. DNA of the CDR3: TGTGCCAGCAGCCAAGTTATTGCGGTTACAGATACGCAGTATTTT.

This clonotype was detected a few times. This chain joins TRBV28 and TRBJ2-4; 7 bases agree with TRBD2. J gave up 8 bases and V 6 bases, and 7 bases lay outside the gene matches. The CDR3 sequence is 13 residues long. Germline-derived CDR1 and CDR2 are MDHEN and SYDVKM. DNA of the CDR3: TGTGCCAGCAGCGTCGGGGGGAGGGACATTCAGTACTTC. Encoded protein: CASSVGGRDIQYF.

The V gene is TRBV9, the J gene TRBJ1-2, with D perhaps matching TRBD1 (6 bases). This CDR3 region has 15 residues. Trimming cost V 3 bases and J 5 bases, with 17 bases left between them. Germline V gives CDR1 SGDLS, CDR2 YYNGEE. In nucleotides, the CDR3 is TGTGCCAGCAGCGAGGGCTACGGGGGCGGGTATGGCTACACCTTC. It yields the protein CASSEGYGGGYGYTF.

V and J are TRBV18 and TRBJ2-3; D might be TRBD2 (6 bases). The CDR3 totals 14 residues. Germline V lookup: CDR1 KGHSH, CDR2 LQKENI. The V gene lost 5 bases and the J gene lost 5 bases, with 14 bases spanning the gap. The CDR3 protein is CASSGTSSKDTQYF. The DNA of the CDR3 is TGTGCCAGCTCAGGCACTAGCTCTAAAGATACGCAGTATTTT.

The chain is built from TRBV20-1 and TRBJ1-4; D not certain. Deletions cut 3 bases from V and 5 bases from J, with 10 bases between. This CDR3 contains 13 residues. The germline V gene has CDR1 DFQATT and CDR2 SNEGSKA (reference sequence). The CDR3 protein is CSASYQENEKLFF. The CDR3 region has the DNA TGCAGTGCTAGTTATCAGGAAAATGAAAAACTGTTTTTT.

The DNA for the CDR3 is TGCGCCAGCAGCCTATCCGACGTCGACCTATATGGCTACACCTTC. As protein: CASSLSDVDLYGYTF. The rearrangement uses TRBV5-1 and TRBJ1-2; D gene uncertain. CDR1 is SGHRS, CDR2 YFSETQ, per germline. This CDR3 region has 15 residues. V gave up 4 bases and J gave up 5 bases, with 18 bases separating them.

The chain combines TRBV12-3 or TRBV12-4 with TRBJ2-7, with D perhaps given as TRBD1 or TRBD2 (5 bases each). This CDR3 is 13 amino acids long. Trimming stripped 8 bases from V and 5 bases from J, with 16 bases between. This CDR3 is CASRRLGTDEQYF. CDR3 nucleotide sequence: TGTGCCAGCCGCCGCCTCGGGACCGACGAGCAGTACTTC.

This clonotype was recorded once. At one of its ends the junction is not consistent with the germline gene, which may arise from a read error. This chain joins TRBV27 and TRBJ2-3, with 10 bases aligning to TRBD1. This CDR3 comprises 17 residues. The germline V gene encodes CDR1 MNHEY and CDR2 SMNVEV (reference sequence). The CDR3: CASSLTGGAGLTDAQYF. The CDR3 region has the DNA TGTGCCAGCAGTTTGACAGGGGGCGCGGGTCTGACAGATGCGCAGTATTTT.

At least ten counts were recorded for this clonotype. The CDR3 coding sequence is TGTGCCACCAGTGATTTCGGCGGGACTAGCGCATCCTACAATGAGCAGTTCTTC. This codes for CATSDFGGTSASYNEQFF. The chain has TRBV24-1 and TRBJ2-1; 10 bases agree with TRBD2. Trimming at V came to 1 base and at J to 1 base, leaving 6 bases not matched to a gene. The CDR3 runs to 18 residues. Germline V CDR1 and CDR2: KGHDR, SFDVKD.

This clonotype has more than one count but fewer than ten. The CDR3 DNA reads as TGTGCCATCAGCGCGGGGACAGGGCCTGAAAAACTGTTTTTT. Its protein product is CAISAGTGPEKLFF. The chain employs TRBV10-3 and TRBJ1-4; 9 positions agree with TRBD1. Germline V gene lookup returns CDR1 ENHRY and CDR2 SYGVKD. The CDR3 runs 14 residues. J lost 7 bases, V lost 6 bases, and 6 bases had no gene match.

At least ten counts were recorded for this clonotype. The CDR3, as DNA: TGCGCCAGCAGTGAAAACGGGGCGTCGGGCTACAATGAGCAGTTCTTC. Protein product: CASSENGASGYNEQFF. The chain has TRBV4-1 and TRBJ2-1; D may match TRBD1 or TRBD2 (5 bases each). The CDR3 has 16 amino acids. V was trimmed by 6 bases and J by 3 bases, leaving 18 bases between them. CDR1 and CDR2 from the germline V gene are MGHRA and YSYEKL.

This rearrangement joins TRBV27 to TRBJ1-1; D remains ambiguous. This CDR3 contains 14 residues. Trimming took off 4 bases at V and 1 base at J, with 10 bases between the two ends. CDR1 is MNHEY and CDR2 is SMNVEV in the germline V gene (reference sequence). The CDR3 region has the DNA TGTGCCAGCAGTTCTCAGACGGCGAACACTGAAGCTTTCTTT. It is translated as CASSSQTANTEAFF.

V usage is TRBV7-2 and J usage is TRBJ2-7; perhaps D is TRBD1 or TRBD2 (5 bases each). This CDR3 spans 13 amino acids. V lost 0 bases, J lost 6 bases, and 9 bases lay in between. Per the germline V gene, CDR1 is SGHTA and CDR2 is FQGNSA. The CDR3 is CASSLAAGSEQYF. As DNA, the CDR3 is TGTGCCAGCAGCTTAGCGGCAGGGAGCGAGCAGTACTTC.

The chain has TRBV9 and TRBJ2-3; D might be TRBD2 (5 bases). The CDR3 is 14 amino acids. Trimming cost V 3 bases and J 2 bases, with 10 bases left between them. Germline loops: CDR1 SGDLS, CDR2 YYNGEE. CDR3 sequence reads: CASSAPRATDTQYF. CDR3 nucleotides: TGTGCCAGCAGCGCACCGAGGGCCACAGATACGCAGTATTTT.

The J gene is TRBJ2-1, the V gene TRBV7-3; D is perhaps TRBD1 (5 bases). The germline V gene encodes CDR1 SGHTA and CDR2 FQGTGA. The V and J ends lost 4 bases and 10 bases respectively, with 14 bases between them. This CDR3 has 13 amino acids. As DNA, the CDR3 is TGTGCCAGCAGCTCTCCAGGGTCGAAGGAGCAGTTCTTC. This translates into CASSSPGSKEQFF.

The chain is built from TRBV7-9 and TRBJ1-4; D is possibly TRBD1 (5 bases). Per the germline V gene, CDR1 is SEHNR and CDR2 is FQNEAQ (reference sequence). This CDR3 is built from 14 residues. The germline V and J ends were trimmed by 3 bases and 7 bases, with 12 bases remaining between them. CDR3 coding DNA: TGTGCCAGCAGCTTCGAGGGGTGGGGTGAAAAACTGTTTTTT. Translated: CASSFEGWGEKLFF. The whole variable domain, remainder taken from reference TRBV7-9 and TRBJ1-4, is DTGVSQNPRHKITKRGQNVTFRCDPISEHNRLYWYRQTLGQGPEFLTYFQNEAQLEKSRLLSDRFSAERPKGSFSTLEIQRTEQGDSAMYLCASSFEGWGEKLFFGSGTQLSVL.

This clonotype was seen a few times. The chain uses TRBV12-3 or TRBV12-4 and TRBJ2-7; D gene unclear. V gave up 4 bases and J gave up 2 bases, with 9 bases separating them. CDR3 size: 13 residues. The DNA of the CDR3 is TGTGCCAGCAGTTCGACGGCGACCTACGAGCAGTACTTC. Its translation: CASSSTATYEQYF.